This T cell receptor (beta chain) appears in the sequencing data of a study of OX40 agonist ivuxolimab in advanced cancers. Describing the broader study: Ivuxolimab was a fully human IgG2 agonistic monoclonal antibody targeting the costimulatory receptor OX40 (CD134). Intravenous ivuxolimab was administered to patients every 2 weeks at six dose levels: 0.01, 0.1, 0.3, 1.5, 3 and 10 mg/kg. Among the approximately 50 dose-escalation patients, around 20 had hepatocellular carcinoma, 15 or so melanoma, 9 renal cell carcinoma and 9 head and neck cancer. In the dose-escalation cohort, 70% to 90% of patients were male, and the mean age was roughly 56 years with a range of roughly 20 to 80. Prior anti-PD-1, anti-PD-L1 or anti-CTLA-4 therapy was permitted, and checkpoint inhibitors had been received by about 37% of dose-escalation patients. Partial responses occurred in three dose-escalation patients, of whom one had hepatocellular carcinoma and two had cutaneous melanoma. Peripheral TCRbeta sequencing was intended to test whether TCR sequence diversity was altered and clonal T-cell expansion was caused by ivuxolimab. The paper reports the monotherapy dose-escalation portion (N of about 56 patients) of the phase I ivuxolimab trial.

With respect to this clone: The antigen this receptor binds is unknown. No clone much larger than this one lies a single base away; base qualities are absent.

The trial excluded patients who had a history of autoimmune disease or who were on systemic immunosuppression. Peripheral blood for TCR sequencing was collected from all dose cohorts at baseline, on cycle 4 day 1, and on cycle 7 day 1. The samples were taken from a phase I, first-in-human, multicenter, open-label dose-escalation trial of ivuxolimab. Adults with locally advanced or metastatic head and neck squamous cell, hepatocellular, melanoma or renal cell carcinoma were enrolled in the trial. Before TCR sequencing, CD4+ and CD8+ T cells were separately sorted from peripheral blood. Genomic DNA was isolated from the sorted cells so that the TCRbeta CDR3 region could be sequenced. The immunoSEQ Assay was used to sequence the TCRbeta CDR3 regions. TCRdb stores this immuneACCESS table with in-frame sequences only. Part of the clones is absent; in the studies checked, under half of the shortfall reflects unresolved V genes, and no reason is known for the rest. The sample data list tens of thousands of clones, and nearly 85% of these were observed just once. The ten largest make up 6.5% to 8.5% of the sample.

V is shortened by 1 base, J by 7 bases, and the region joining them spans 8 bases. Per the germline V gene, SGHNT is the CDR1 and YENEEA is the CDR2. Including the terminal cysteine and phenylalanine, the CDR3 comprises 13 residues. Only the CDR3 DNA is retained, 39 bases long and in frame from the first base. What the research found in general, with its limitations: The antigen specificity of the peripheral T cells that underwent clonal expansion was not determined. After ivuxolimab, more expanded clones were found on average in CD8+ T cells than in CD4+ T cells. Low levels of normalized T-cell clonal expansion were also seen in some nonresponding patients. At doses of 0.1 to 3.0 mg/kg, clonal expansion of both CD4+ and CD8+ T cells in blood was seen between baseline and week 6. In the 0.1-3.0 mg/kg groups, partial responders were among the patients with the lowest normalized peripheral clonal expansion, particularly in CD8+ T cells.

This receptor was identified in an adult with an advanced solid tumor such as melanoma, head and neck, liver or kidney cancer. Recombination joined TRBV11-3 with TRBJ2-1; the D gene is possibly TRBD2, with 6 bases matching. This specimen was CD4+ or CD8+ T cells sorted from blood, taken in a trial of the OX40 agonist ivuxolimab. The encoded CDR3 is CASSLAGENEQFF. Here is the DNA: TGTGCCAGCAGCTTAGCGGGAGAAAATGAGCAGTTCTTC.